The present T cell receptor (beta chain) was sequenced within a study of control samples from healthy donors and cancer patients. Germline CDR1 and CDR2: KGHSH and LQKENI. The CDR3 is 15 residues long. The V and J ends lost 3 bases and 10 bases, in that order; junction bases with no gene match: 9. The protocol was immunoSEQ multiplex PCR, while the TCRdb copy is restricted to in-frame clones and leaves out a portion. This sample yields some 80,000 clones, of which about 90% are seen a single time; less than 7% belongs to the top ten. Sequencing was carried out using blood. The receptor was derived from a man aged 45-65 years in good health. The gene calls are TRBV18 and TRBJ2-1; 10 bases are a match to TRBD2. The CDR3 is CASSPLLAGSREQFF. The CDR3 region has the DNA TGTGCCAGCTCACCTTTACTAGCGGGGTCACGGGAGCAGTTCTTC.